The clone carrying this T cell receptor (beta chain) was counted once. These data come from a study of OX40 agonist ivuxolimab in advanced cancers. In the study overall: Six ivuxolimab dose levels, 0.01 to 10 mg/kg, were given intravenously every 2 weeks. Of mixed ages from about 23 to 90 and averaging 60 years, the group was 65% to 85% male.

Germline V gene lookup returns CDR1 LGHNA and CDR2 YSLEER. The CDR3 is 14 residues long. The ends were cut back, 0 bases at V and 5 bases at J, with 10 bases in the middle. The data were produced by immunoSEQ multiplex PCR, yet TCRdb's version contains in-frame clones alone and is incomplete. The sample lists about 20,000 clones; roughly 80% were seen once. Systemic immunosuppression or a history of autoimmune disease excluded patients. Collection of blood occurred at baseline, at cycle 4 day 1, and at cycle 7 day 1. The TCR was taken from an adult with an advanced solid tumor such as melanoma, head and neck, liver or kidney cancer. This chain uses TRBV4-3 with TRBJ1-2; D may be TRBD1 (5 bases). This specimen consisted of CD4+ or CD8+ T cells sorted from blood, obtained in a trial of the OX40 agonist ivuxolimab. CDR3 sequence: CASSQETARYGYTF. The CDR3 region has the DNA TGCGCCAGCAGCCAAGAGACAGCCCGATATGGCTACACCTTC.